The 6 T cell receptor beta chains listed next were all sequenced from one sample in a study of blood T cell repertoires in COVID-19. Data came from immunoSEQ multiplex PCR; TCRdb stores just in-frame clones and leaves some out. The sample lists 26,000 or so clones; about 91% were seen once. The specimen was peripheral blood. The source of these receptors is a human donor with active COVID-19. The donor label of this sample is uncertain.

The chain has TRBV4-2 and TRBJ2-1, with 9 bases that match TRBD2. The CDR3 has 16 residues. CDR1 LGHNA and CDR2 YNFKEQ come from the germline V gene. V shed 1 base and J 6 bases; nucleotides not matched to a gene: 7. In DNA, the CDR3 is TGTGCCAGCAGCCAAGCAAGGGCGGGAGGGCCCAATGAGCAGTTCTTC. It yields the protein CASSQARAGGPNEQFF.

The CDR3 DNA reads as TGTGCCAGCAGTTCGTTAGCGGGACGAACCGGGGAGCTGTTTTTT. Encoded protein: CASSSLAGRTGELFF. The chain couples TRBV28 to TRBJ2-2; 8 bases line up with TRBD2. This CDR3 has 15 amino acids. V dropped 4 bases and J dropped 5; count of bases not matched to a gene: 6. Per germline, CDR1 MDHEN and CDR2 SYDVKM.

J is TRBJ1-5 and V is TRBV28; 9 positions match TRBD1. The V segment lost 6 bases and the J segment 2 bases; nucleotides outside the gene matches: 8. In germline, CDR1 is MDHEN, CDR2 SYDVKM. CDR3 length: 16 amino acids. This chain's CDR3 is CASSPWTGEGNQPQHF. CDR3 in DNA: TGTGCCAGCAGCCCATGGACAGGGGAGGGCAATCAGCCCCAGCATTTT.

J is TRBJ2-5 and V is TRBV6-5; D is unclear. Germline V gene sequence: CDR1 MNHEY, CDR2 SVGAGI. Trimming pared 5 bases from V and 1 base from J, leaving 11 bases between. CDR3 length: 14 amino acids. As DNA, the CDR3 is TGTGCCAGCAGTCGACGACAAAGCCAAGAGACCCAGTACTTC. Translation gives CASSRRQSQETQYF.

The rearrangement joins TRBV6-2 or TRBV6-3 to TRBJ2-3; D is undetermined. V lost 5 bases and J lost 7, with 7 bases in between. The CDR3 totals 11 residues. Germline V gives CDR1 MNHEY, CDR2 SVGEGT. The CDR3 region is CASSQTNTQYF. The DNA for the CDR3 is TGTGCCAGCAGTCAGACAAATACGCAGTATTTT.

The CDR3 loop reads CASSAGFGYEQYF. The CDR3 DNA follows: TGTGCCAGCAGCGCCGGGTTCGGCTACGAGCAGTACTTC. The chain has TRBV9 and TRBJ2-7; D is ambiguous. Germline CDR1 SGDLS, CDR2 YYNGEE. V shed 3 bases and J shed 3 bases, with 10 bases lying between them. The CDR3 runs 13 residues.